The 18 T cell receptor beta chains listed next were all sequenced from one sample in a study of T cell repertoires in cytomegalovirus infection. TCRdb independently ran MiXCR on the reads; one entry per CDR3 protein. Of about 570,000 distinct CDR3 sequences listed, approximately 40% were seen once; the top ten hold about 46%. These receptors have no known antigen. The material sequenced was cultured PBMCs, taken from culture after CMV antigen stimulation. These receptors originate from a human donor in good health (CMV status not recorded). Some clones in this sample may be carry-over from other donors' samples.

The rearrangement links TRBV4-1 to TRBJ1-4, with 7 bases lining up with TRBD1. This CDR3 contains 19 residues. The V segment lost 2 bases and the J segment 5 bases; nucleotides outside the gene matches: 17. Germline CDR1 MGHRA, CDR2 YSYEKL. CDR3 amino acids: CASSQRVPNEGQRNEKLFF. In DNA, the CDR3 is TGCGCCAGCAGCCAACGGGTACCAAATGAGGGACAGAGGAATGAAAAACTGTTTTTT.

V is TRBV12-3 or TRBV12-4 and J is TRBJ2-2, with 8 bases aligning to TRBD1. This CDR3 has 17 amino acids. With V trimmed by 3 bases and J by 2 bases, 8 bases remained unmatched. The CDR3 here is CASSFPTGAANTGELFF. CDR3 nucleotides: TGTGCCAGCAGTTTCCCGACAGGGGCCGCAAACACCGGGGAGCTGTTTTTT.

The chain combines TRBV5-1 with TRBJ2-7, with a tentative D call TRBD1 (5 bases). V lost 10 bases to trimming and J lost 4 bases, with 21 bases between them. There are 14 residues in the CDR3. Germline CDR1 and CDR2: SGHRS and YFSETQ. The CDR3 DNA reads TGCGCCTCCCAGAGAGGAAGGGGCACTTACGAGCAGTACTTC. Its translation: CASQRGRGTYEQYF.

The V gene is TRBV4-1, the J gene TRBJ2-1; D unresolved. The CDR3 sequence is 16 residues long. Looked up from germline, CDR1 is MGHRA and CDR2 is YSYEKL. V dropped 3 bases and J dropped 5 bases, with 17 bases sitting between them. The CDR3: CASSHHQGTVNNEQFF. The CDR3 nucleotides are TGCGCCAGCAGCCACCACCAAGGCACGGTCAACAATGAGCAGTTCTTC.

At least ten counts were recorded for this clonotype. The V gene is TRBV7-2, the J gene TRBJ2-7, with 7 bases lining up with TRBD1. This CDR3 is built from 14 residues. CDR1 and CDR2 from the germline V gene are SGHTA and FQGNSA. Losses at the gene ends were 6 bases for V and 2 bases for J; bases not matched to a gene: 7. The CDR3 nucleotides read TGTGCCAGCAGTTCCCGGGACAGCCCCTACGAGCAGTACTTC. It yields the protein CASSSRDSPYEQYF.

The chain has TRBV27 and TRBJ2-1; no clear D gene. V was pared by 8 bases and J by 9 bases, with 5 bases between. The CDR3 spans 9 residues. Germline CDR1 and CDR2: MNHEY and SMNVEV (reference sequence). DNA of the CDR3: TGTGCCAGCGGTGCTGAGCAGTTCTTC. Translating gives CASGAEQFF.

The J gene is TRBJ1-1, the V gene TRBV5-1; the D gene is possibly TRBD1 (6 bases). V was shortened by 3 bases and J by 2 bases, with 11 bases between the two germline ends. This CDR3 has 14 residues. Germline V gene data show CDR1 as SGHRS and CDR2 as YFSETQ. The CDR3 bases are TGCGCCAGCAGCTCGGTGGGGGCCAACACTGAAGCTTTCTTT. Its translation is CASSSVGANTEAFF.

The gene calls are TRBV24-1 and TRBJ2-1; D is unclear. From germline, CDR1 is KGHDR and CDR2 SFDVKD. CDR3 length: 15 amino acids. Deletions cut 0 bases from V and 5 bases from J, with 10 bases between. The CDR3 region is CATSDLLSGNNEQFF. DNA of the CDR3: TGTGCCACCAGTGATTTGCTCTCTGGAAACAATGAGCAGTTCTTC.

J is TRBJ1-6 and V is TRBV6-2 or TRBV6-3, with D perhaps TRBD1 (5 bases). Trimming took off 8 bases at V and 8 bases at J, with 19 bases between the two ends. The germline gives CDR1 MNHEY, CDR2 SVGEGT. The CDR3 loop spans 15 amino acids. CDR3 in DNA: TGTGCCAGCCTCAAGGGGACGGCTCCGGATTCACCCCTCCACTTT. Its translation is CASLKGTAPDSPLHF.

This rearrangement joins TRBV4-1 to TRBJ1-2, with no clear D. With 0 bases removed from V and 1 base from J, the gap between germline ends came to 18 bases. CDR1 MGHRA and CDR2 YSYEKL come from the germline V gene. The CDR3 totals 18 residues. CDR3 loop: CASSQDRRSGVSNYGYTF. The CDR3 coding sequence is TGCGCCAGCAGCCAAGATCGCCGGAGTGGGGTGAGTAACTATGGCTACACCTTC.

Here the CDR3 reads CASSRWTGVNTEAFF. CDR3 in DNA: TGCGCCAGCAGCCGATGGACAGGGGTGAACACTGAAGCTTTCTTT. The V gene is TRBV4-1, the J gene TRBJ1-1, with 9 bases matching TRBD1. CDR3 length: 15 amino acids. The trim removed 4 bases at V and 0 bases at J, leaving 3 bases unmatched. Germline CDR1 reads MGHRA; CDR2 reads YSYEKL.

The V gene is TRBV12-3 or TRBV12-4, the J gene TRBJ1-2; D not certain. CDR3 length: 17 residues. Trimming cost V 6 bases and J 2 bases, with 22 bases left between them. CDR3 protein: CASSSRPPGSRNYGYTF. The CDR3 nucleotides are TGTGCCAGCAGCTCCAGACCCCCGGGCAGCCGAAACTATGGCTACACCTTC.

The chain employs TRBV6-2 or TRBV6-3 and TRBJ2-1, with 11 bases lining up with TRBD2. The CDR3 runs 16 residues. Losses at the gene ends were 6 bases for V and 2 bases for J; bases not matched to a gene: 6. Germline V lookup: CDR1 MNHEY, CDR2 SVGEGT. CDR3 sequence reads: CASSQLAGGPYNEQFF. CDR3 nucleotide sequence: TGTGCCAGCAGCCAGCTAGCGGGAGGACCCTACAATGAGCAGTTCTTC.

This clonotype was found many times. The V call is TRBV12-3 or TRBV12-4, the J call TRBJ1-1, with D hard to call. Trimming removed 6 bases at V and 1 base at J, with 9 bases between. CDR3 size: 13 residues. CDR3 sequence reads: CASSLNPNTEAFF. The CDR3 bases are TGTGCCAGCAGCCTCAACCCGAACACTGAAGCTTTCTTT.

The sample holds a few counts of this clonotype. The chain uses TRBV7-2 and TRBJ1-2; D unclear. Germline CDR1 and CDR2: SGHTA and FQGNSA. This CDR3 contains 13 residues. With 6 bases removed from V and 2 bases from J, the gap between germline ends came to 10 bases. The CDR3 coding sequence is TGTGCCAGCAGTGCGTATTCGAACTATGGCTACACCTTC. Its protein product is CASSAYSNYGYTF.

This chain connects TRBV6-2 or TRBV6-3 to TRBJ2-1, with D uncertain. The V gene lost 2 bases and the J gene lost 8 bases, with 19 bases spanning the gap. Germline V lookup: CDR1 MNHEY, CDR2 SVGEGT. The CDR3 sequence is 16 residues long. CDR3 sequence: CASSYPLARHADEQFF. CDR3 nucleotide sequence: TGTGCCAGCAGTTACCCCTTAGCCCGTCACGCCGATGAGCAGTTCTTC.

This clonotype was recorded a few times. The chain employs TRBV12-5 and TRBJ2-3, with D uncertain. V shed 4 bases and J shed 2 bases, with 7 bases lying between them. The CDR3 runs 13 residues. Germline loops: CDR1 LGHNT, CDR2 FRNRAP. As DNA, the CDR3 is TGTGCTAGTGGTTCCGACTTCACAGATACGCAGTATTTT. Its protein is CASGSDFTDTQYF.

The rearrangement joins TRBV20-1 to TRBJ2-7; possible D gene TRBD1, 5 bases. There are 14 residues in the CDR3. CDR1 is DFQATT and CDR2 is SNEGSKA in the germline V gene (reference sequence). V lost 3 bases, J lost 0 bases, and 12 bases lay in between. CDR3 sequence: CSASRGAYSYEQYF. As DNA, the CDR3 is TGCAGTGCTAGTAGGGGCGCCTACTCCTACGAGCAGTACTTC.